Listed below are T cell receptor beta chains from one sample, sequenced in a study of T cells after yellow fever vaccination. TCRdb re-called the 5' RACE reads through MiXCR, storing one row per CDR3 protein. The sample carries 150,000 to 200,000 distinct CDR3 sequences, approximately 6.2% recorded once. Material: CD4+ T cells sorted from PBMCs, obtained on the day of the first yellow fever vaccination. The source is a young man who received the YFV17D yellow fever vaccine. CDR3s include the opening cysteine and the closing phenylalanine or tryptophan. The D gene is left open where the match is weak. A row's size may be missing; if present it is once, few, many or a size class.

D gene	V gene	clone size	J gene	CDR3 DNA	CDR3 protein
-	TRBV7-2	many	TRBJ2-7	TGTGCCAGCAGCAAACCTAGCGTACCCTACGAGCAGTACTTC	CASSKPSVPYEQYF
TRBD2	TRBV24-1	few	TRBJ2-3	TGTGCCACCAGTGATTTGCCCAGCGGGGGCACAGATACGCAGTATTTT	CATSDLPSGGTDTQYF
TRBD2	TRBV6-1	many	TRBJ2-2	TGTGCCAGCACGTCCGCGGGGGGGCGTCTCACCGGGGAGCTGTTTTTT	CASTSAGGRLTGELFF
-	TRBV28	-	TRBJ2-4	TGTGCCAGCAGTTTTCTGGGAAGGGACATTCAGTACTTC	CASSFLGRDIQYF
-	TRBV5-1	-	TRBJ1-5	TGCGCCAGCAGCCCTTTGGGGGGTAGCAATCAGCCCCAGCATTTT	CASSPLGGSNQPQHF
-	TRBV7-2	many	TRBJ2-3	TGTGCCAGCAGCACAGGGTCAGATACGCAGTATTTT	CASSTGSDTQYF
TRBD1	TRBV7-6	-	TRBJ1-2	TGTGCCAGCAGCTCCGGGACAGGCACCTATGGCTACACCTTC	CASSSGTGTYGYTF
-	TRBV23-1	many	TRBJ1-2	TGCGCCAGCAGTCAATCGACCGTCGATAGAGGCTATGGCTACACCTTC	CASSQSTVDRGYGYTF
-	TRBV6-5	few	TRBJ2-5	TGTGCCAGCAGTTACGCAACAGGGAAAGAGACCCAGTACTTC	CASSYATGKETQYF
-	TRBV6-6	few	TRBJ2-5	TGTGCCAGCAGTTACGAGGACCGAGAGACCCAGTACTTC	CASSYEDRETQYF